A single sample gave rise to the 7 T cell receptor beta chains below, sequenced in a study of blood T cell repertoires in COVID-19. Method: immunoSEQ multiplex PCR; TCRdb's copy keeps in-frame clones and lacks some. The sample records some 200,000 clones, 84% being singletons. Sequencing was performed on PBMCs or T cells enriched from blood (not recorded which). These receptors all come from a man between 40 and 49 years old who had recovered from COVID-19.

V usage is TRBV15 and J usage is TRBJ1-2, with D perhaps TRBD1 (5 bases). V was clipped by 5 bases and J by 6 bases, with 19 bases between them. This CDR3 contains 15 residues. CDR1 LNHNV and CDR2 YYDKDF come from the germline V gene (reference sequence). CDR3 loop: CATSGTPGRGDGYTF. Here the CDR3 DNA reads TGTGCCACCAGCGGAACCCCCGGTAGGGGCGATGGCTACACCTTC.

The chain carries TRBV29-1 and TRBJ1-1; 7 bases align to TRBD1. The CDR3 is 13 amino acids. Germline CDR1 and CDR2: SQVTM and ANQGSEA. V dropped 8 bases and J dropped 0; count of bases not matched to a gene: 6. The CDR3 DNA is TGCAGCTCACTTAGGGGGCTGAACACTGAAGCTTTCTTT. This encodes CSSLRGLNTEAFF.

The CDR3 is CASSLSQGDNEQYF. In DNA form, the CDR3 reads TGTGCCAGCAGTTTAAGCCAGGGGGACAACGAGCAGTACTTC. The chain is built from TRBV27 and TRBJ2-7, with TRBD1 matching 7 bases. Germline V gene lookup returns CDR1 MNHEY and CDR2 SMNVEV (reference sequence). Trimming at V came to 2 bases and at J to 5 bases, leaving 6 bases not matched to a gene. There are 14 residues in the CDR3.

This chain links TRBV11-2 with TRBJ1-6; 9 nucleotides line up with TRBD1. This CDR3 is 18 amino acids long. Germline CDR1 SGHAT, CDR2 FQNNGV. V dropped 5 bases and J dropped 7; count of bases not matched to a gene: 15. CDR3 sequence (DNA): TGTGCCAGCAGCCACTCCCGGGACAGGGTCCTGATGAATTCACCCCTCCACTTT. Translation: CASSHSRDRVLMNSPLHF.

The V call is TRBV5-4, the J call TRBJ1-1; 8 bases are a match to TRBD1. With V trimmed by 4 bases and J by 3 bases, 11 bases remained unmatched. From germline, CDR1 is SGHNT and CDR2 YYREEE (reference sequence). CDR3 length: 16 residues. Here the CDR3 reads CASSPRGGQGYTEAFF. CDR3 coding DNA: TGTGCCAGCAGCCCCAGGGGCGGACAGGGATACACTGAAGCTTTCTTT. The complete variable domain, with remaining parts taken from reference TRBV5-4 and TRBJ1-1, reads ETGVTQSPTHLIKTRGQQVTLRCSSQSGHNTVSWYQQALGQGPQFIFQYYREEENGRGNFPPRFSGLQFPNYSSELNVNALELDDSALYLCASSPRGGQGYTEAFFGQGTRLTVV.

The V and J genes are TRBV2 and TRBJ2-7, with D possibly being TRBD1 (6 bases). Per the germline V gene, CDR1 is SNHLY and CDR2 is FYNNEI. CDR3 length: 12 amino acids. V gave up 2 bases and J gave up 7 bases, with 9 bases separating them. Here the CDR3 reads CASSEQGPEQYF. The CDR3 DNA reads TGTGCCAGCAGTGAACAGGGGCCGGAGCAGTACTTC.

The CDR3 region has the DNA TGTGCTAGTGGGCCATCCCTAGGGCAGGGCTCTTCTGAAGCTTTCTTT. Protein sequence: CASGPSLGQGSSEAFF. The chain joins TRBV12-5 to TRBJ1-1, with a weak D call TRBD1 (5 bases). Germline assignment: CDR1 LGHNT and CDR2 FRNRAP. The CDR3 consists of 16 residues. V lost 6 bases and J lost 6, with 23 bases in between. Looking up the rest from reference TRBV12-5 and TRBJ1-1 gives the full variable domain: DARVTQTPRHKVTEMGQEVTMRCQPILGHNTVFWYRQTMMQGLELLAYFRNRAPLDDSGMPKDRFSAEMPDATLATLKIQPSEPRDSAVYFCASGPSLGQGSSEAFFGQGTRLTVV.